This T cell receptor beta chain was found in a study of T-cell reconstitution after alpha-beta-depleted transplantation in children. Study observations and caveats: Most T-cell counts and diversity one year after the transplant came from T cells that were newly produced. Elevated TCRbeta diversity at day 60 was traced, in some patients, to surviving recipient T cells and thymic progenitors. Alpha-beta T cells about two months after transplant reportedly derived from several hundred expanded graft clones.

It was with unique molecular identifiers that the TCRbeta library was prepared. Each CDR3 protein gets one entry after TCRdb re-called the PCR reads with MiXCR. The profile shows about 440,000 distinct CDR3 sequences, 43% of them singletons. This clonotype was seen a handful of times. What it binds is not known. V lost 6 bases to trimming and J lost 4 bases, with 11 bases between them. The CDR3 is 13 amino acids. The germline V gene has CDR1 MNHEY and CDR2 SMNVEV (reference sequence). The sequenced sample was PBMCs, obtained before TCRalphabeta/CD19-depleted stem cell transplant. V is TRBV27 and J is TRBJ2-3; D might be TRBD1 (6 bases). The clonotype originates from a girl between 2 and 10 years old with aplastic anemia, due to receive a stem cell transplant. The CDR3 nucleotides read TGTGCCAGCAGGTACAGGGTCCCAGATACGCAGTATTTT. Protein product: CASRYRVPDTQYF.